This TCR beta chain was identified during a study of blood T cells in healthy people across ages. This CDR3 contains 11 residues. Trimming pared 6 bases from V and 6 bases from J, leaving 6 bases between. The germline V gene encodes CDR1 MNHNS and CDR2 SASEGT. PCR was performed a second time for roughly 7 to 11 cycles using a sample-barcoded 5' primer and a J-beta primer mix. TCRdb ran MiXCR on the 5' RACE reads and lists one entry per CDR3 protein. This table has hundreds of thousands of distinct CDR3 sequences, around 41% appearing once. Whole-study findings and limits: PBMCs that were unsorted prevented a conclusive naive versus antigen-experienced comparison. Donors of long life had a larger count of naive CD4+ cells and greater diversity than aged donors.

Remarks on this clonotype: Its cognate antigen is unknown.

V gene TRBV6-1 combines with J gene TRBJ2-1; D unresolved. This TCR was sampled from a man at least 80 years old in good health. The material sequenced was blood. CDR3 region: CASRLINEQFF. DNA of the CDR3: TGTGCCAGCAGATTGATCAATGAGCAGTTCTTC.